The 20 T cell receptor beta chains presented below share a single source sample, sequenced in a study of CD8+ T cells in alopecia areata. RNA extraction and reverse transcription yielded cDNA as sequencing template. Here immunoSEQ multiplex PCR was the method, and the copy in TCRdb shows in-frame clones only, minus some. The sample has 90,000 to 150,000 clones, roughly two fifths seen once. Sample: CD4+ T cells sorted from blood. All receptors derive from a human donor with alopecia areata.

The chain has TRBV27 and TRBJ1-2; D is ambiguous. V was shortened by 5 bases and J by 0 bases, with 13 bases between the two germline ends. The CDR3 extends over 15 amino acids. Germline-derived CDR1 and CDR2 are MNHEY and SMNVEV (reference sequence). CDR3 DNA sequence: TGTGCCAGCAGTCCATACAGCAGCGCTAACTATGGCTACACCTTC. Amino acids: CASSPYSSANYGYTF.

This rearrangement joins TRBV7-9 to TRBJ2-1; D is undetermined. Trimming stripped 2 bases from V and 5 bases from J, with 10 bases between. The CDR3 sequence is 14 residues long. Germline V CDR1 and CDR2: SEHNR, FQNEAQ (reference sequence). CDR3 sequence: CASSLTSPDNEQFF. CDR3 DNA: TGTGCCAGCAGCTTAACCTCGCCGGACAATGAGCAGTTCTTC.

This clone was recorded only once. This chain connects TRBV7-2 to TRBJ2-7, with TRBD2 matching 7 bases. Germline V gene data show CDR1 as SGHTA and CDR2 as FQGNSA. Germline trimming cut 5 bases from V and 1 base from J; bases unmatched to any gene: 8. CDR3 size: 15 residues. The CDR3 DNA follows: TGTGCCAGCAGCCCAAACCCTAGCGGATCCTACGAGCAGTACTTC. Encoded protein: CASSPNPSGSYEQYF.

The rearrangement links TRBV5-1 to TRBJ2-6, with 7 bases identical to TRBD2. Germline-derived CDR1 and CDR2 are SGHRS and YFSETQ. The J segment lost 2 bases and the V segment lost 3 bases, leaving 2 bases of the junction unmatched. CDR3 length: 15 residues. This CDR3 is CASSSGGTGANVLTF. In nucleotides, the CDR3 is TGCGCCAGCAGCTCGGGGGGAACTGGGGCCAACGTCCTGACTTTC.

The rearrangement uses TRBV29-1 and TRBJ2-3, with 10 nucleotides matching TRBD2. Unmatched junction bases numbered 8, after V lost 8 bases and J lost 6 bases. The germline CDR1 and CDR2 sequences are SQVTM and ANQGSEA. The CDR3 length is 13 residues. Here the CDR3 reads CSLSGRARDTQYF. The CDR3 DNA follows: TGCAGCCTGAGCGGGAGGGCCAGGGATACGCAGTATTTT.

The J gene is TRBJ2-1, the V gene TRBV5-6; 11 bases fit TRBD1. V lost 4 bases to trimming and J lost 1 base; unmatched junction nucleotides: 7. Germline V gives CDR1 SGHDT, CDR2 YYEEEE. CDR3 length equals 17 residues. CDR3 amino acids: CASSLDRGLPSYNEQFF. CDR3 DNA sequence: TGTGCCAGCAGCCTGGACAGGGGGCTTCCTTCCTACAATGAGCAGTTCTTC.

This clone was picked up a small number of times. The rearrangement joins TRBV5-1 to TRBJ2-7; possibly TRBD1 for D (7 bases). V lost 0 bases and J lost 5, with 12 bases in between. CDR3 size: 14 residues. The germline gives CDR1 SGHRS, CDR2 YFSETQ. In DNA form, the CDR3 reads TGCGCCAGCAGCTTGGAGCAGGGGGGCCACGAGCAGTACTTC. Encoded protein: CASSLEQGGHEQYF.

J is TRBJ2-3 and V is TRBV29-1; no clear D gene. V was cut by 7 bases and J by 2 bases, with 13 bases left in between. This CDR3 contains 13 residues. Germline V gene lookup returns CDR1 SQVTM and CDR2 ANQGSEA. In DNA form, the CDR3 reads TGCAGCGCTGGACGGTTACTCACAGATACGCAGTATTTT. Protein: CSAGRLLTDTQYF.

The chain is built from TRBV7-3 and TRBJ2-1, with no clear D. CDR3 length: 14 residues. V gave up 5 bases and J gave up 7 bases, with 15 bases separating them. Germline V lookup: CDR1 SGHTA, CDR2 FQGTGA. For the CDR3, the DNA is TGTGCCAGCAGCGCTGGTCGAGAGTTTAATGAGCAGTTCTTC. Translation: CASSAGREFNEQFF.

In DNA, the CDR3 is TGCGCCAGCGGCCCGGGACTTGCGGATACGCAGTATTTT. Translation: CASGPGLADTQYF. This chain links TRBV5-1 with TRBJ2-3, with a tentative D call TRBD2 (6 bases). The V gene lost 7 bases and the J gene lost 6 bases, with 15 bases spanning the gap. This CDR3 is built from 13 residues. Germline CDR1 reads SGHRS; CDR2 reads YFSETQ.

V and J are TRBV7-9 and TRBJ1-1; D unclear. Germline CDR1 is SEHNR and CDR2 is FQNEAQ (reference sequence). The V end lost 3 bases, the J end lost 4 bases, and 9 bases lay between the germline ends. The CDR3 sequence is 13 residues long. CDR3 loop: CASSLVVSTEAFF. The DNA of the CDR3 is TGTGCCAGCAGCTTGGTGGTGAGCACTGAAGCTTTCTTT.

Only a few counts were recorded for this clone. The rearrangement links TRBV10-3 to TRBJ2-1; D uncertain. This CDR3 has 12 residues. Germline V gives CDR1 ENHRY, CDR2 SYGVKD. The V and J ends lost 6 bases and 9 bases respectively, with 12 bases between them. The CDR3 spells CAISVLKSEQFF. The CDR3 DNA is TGTGCCATCAGCGTACTAAAGAGTGAGCAGTTCTTC.

This clone was picked up a small number of times. The chain combines TRBV29-1 with TRBJ1-1; TRBD1 aligns across 12 bases. Germline V gene lookup returns CDR1 SQVTM and CDR2 ANQGSEA. The CDR3 is made up of 15 amino acids. Trimming took 7 bases from V and 4 from J; bases not matched to a gene: 10. The CDR3, as DNA: TGCAGCGCGGGGCGGGGGACAGGGGGCCCCACTGAAGCTTTCTTT. This gives the protein CSAGRGTGGPTEAFF.

V usage is TRBV5-1 and J usage is TRBJ1-5, with no clear D. Between the trimmed V and J ends, which lost 0 bases and 3 bases, there was a span of 10 bases. CDR3 length: 15 residues. Per the germline V gene, CDR1 is SGHRS and CDR2 is YFSETQ. The CDR3 here is CASSLVPGINQPQHF. Written as DNA, the CDR3 is TGCGCCAGCAGCTTGGTACCGGGGATCAATCAGCCCCAGCATTTT.

The chain links TRBV29-1 to TRBJ1-2; 7 nucleotides line up with TRBD1. Germline CDR1 is SQVTM and CDR2 is ANQGSEA. The junction had 13 bases not matched to a gene; V was cut back by 8 bases and J by 4 bases. This CDR3 region has 14 residues. The CDR3 loop is CSPAGGSPSYGYTF. The DNA for the CDR3 is TGCAGCCCAGCAGGGGGTTCTCCGAGCTATGGCTACACCTTC.

This clone appeared a few times. The chain is built from TRBV7-2 and TRBJ2-2; D may be TRBD1 (7 bases). The CDR3 spans 16 residues. The germline V and J ends were trimmed by 6 bases and 6 bases, with 20 bases remaining between them. Germline V gene data show CDR1 as SGHTA and CDR2 as FQGNSA. This chain's CDR3 is CASSPRQGGTSGELFF. DNA for the CDR3: TGTGCCAGCAGTCCCCGGCAGGGGGGTACGTCCGGGGAGCTGTTTTTT.

V gene TRBV20-1 combines with J gene TRBJ2-7, with unresolved D. The ends were cut back, 3 bases at V and 1 base at J, with 4 bases in the middle. This CDR3 has 11 amino acids. CDR1 and CDR2 (germline): DFQATT, SNEGSKA (reference sequence). The CDR3 is CSASGSYEQYF. The DNA for the CDR3 is TGCAGTGCTAGCGGGTCCTACGAGCAGTACTTC.

The CDR3 DNA follows: TGCGCCAGCAGCCAAGTGGACAGGGGGCCCCACGAGCAGTACTTC. Its translation: CASSQVDRGPHEQYF. J is TRBJ2-7 and V is TRBV4-1; the match to TRBD1 covers 11 bases. The CDR3 runs to 15 residues. The ends lost 1 base at V and 5 bases at J; junction bases unmatched: 4. CDR1 and CDR2 (germline): MGHRA, YSYEKL.

The chain has TRBV2 and TRBJ2-3; D is unclear. The germline V gene has CDR1 SNHLY and CDR2 FYNNEI. Trimming cost V 4 bases and J 6 bases, with 5 bases left between them. The CDR3 covers 11 residues. CDR3 DNA sequence: TGTGCCAGCAGTGTACTCGATACGCAGTATTTT. Its protein product is CASSVLDTQYF.

This clone was picked up a small number of times. The J gene is TRBJ2-5, the V gene TRBV7-2; possible D gene TRBD2, 6 bases. V was shortened by 5 bases and J by 1 base, with 8 bases between the two germline ends. Germline-derived CDR1 and CDR2 are SGHTA and FQGNSA. The CDR3 length is 13 residues. The CDR3 DNA sequence: TGTGCCAGCAGCGTCGGGGGCCAAGAGACCCAGTACTTC. Its protein is CASSVGGQETQYF.